In its sample, the clone carrying this TCR beta chain was seen many times. Its antigen is unknown. These data belong to a study of molecular identifiers for immune sequencing clone quantification. Preparation methods for the bulk TCR libraries were those previously described, with listed TCR primers. TCRdb reprocessed the PCR reads via MiXCR and lists one record per CDR3 protein. The sample has about 630,000 distinct CDR3 sequences; about 25% are singletons. Regarding the study as a whole: With a barcode shared among identical TCR molecules, highly expanded clone sizes could be underestimated.

Sequencing used naive CD8+ T cells from blood, with Jurkat cell RNA spiked in. Subset: FACS-sorted CD8+CD4-CCR7+CD45RA+ naive T cells. This sequence originates from a human donor in good health. Some libraries in this study had Jurkat cell RNA spiked in.

Here the CDR3 reads CAWSLGTASNQPQHF. The DNA of the CDR3 is TGTGCCTGGAGTTTAGGGACCGCTAGCAATCAGCCCCAGCATTTT. The genes are TRBV30 and TRBJ1-5; D perhaps matches TRBD1 (5 bases). The CDR3 extends over 15 amino acids. Between the trimmed V and J ends, which lost 2 bases and 0 bases, there was a span of 11 bases. Germline CDR1 reads GTSNPN; CDR2 reads SVGIG (reference sequence).